This T cell receptor beta chain was captured by sequencing in a study of T cell responses to AZD1222 COVID-19 vaccine. The V segment lost 1 base and the J segment 2 bases; nucleotides outside the gene matches: 4. The CDR3 runs 16 residues. CDR1 is MDHEN and CDR2 is SYDVKM in the germline V gene. The data were produced by immunoSEQ multiplex PCR, yet TCRdb's version contains in-frame clones alone and is incomplete. The repertoire has around 120,000 clones, 84% of them found once; the top ten carry around a quarter. General study points: Sampling captured repertoires only after the peak T cell response.

This clone was found once. Its matching antigen is unknown. The TCR sequence derives from an adult who received the AZD1222 COVID-19 vaccine. The source material was peripheral blood, sampled 28 days after the second AZD1222 dose. The chain joins TRBV28 to TRBJ2-2; TRBD1 matches at 7 bases. The CDR3 DNA is TGTGCCAGCAGTTTATACAGGACAGGAAACACCGGGGAGCTGTTTTTT. Translation gives CASSLYRTGNTGELFF.